This is a list of T cell receptor beta chains from one sample in a study of beta chain features in type 1 diabetes. Here immunoSEQ multiplex PCR was the method, and the copy in TCRdb shows in-frame clones only, minus some. The sample includes about 45,000 clones, 66% of them seen just once. The sample comprised Tregs from blood. These receptors all come from a woman under 30 with type 1 diabetes. Both conserved end residues are part of each CDR3. The order of the fields is D gene, J gene, V gene, clone size, CDR3 protein, CDR3 DNA. A D gene is named only where the DNA matches it firmly. For some rows the clone size is stated as once, few or many, or as a class when expanded; others skip it.

NA,TRBJ1-2,TRBV5-4,NA,CASSYRDINYGYTF,TGTGCCAGCAGCTACCGGGACATCAACTATGGCTACACCTTC
NA,TRBJ2-7,TRBV12-5,NA,CASGLGGRVDEQYF,TGTGCTAGTGGTTTGGGGGGCAGGGTTGACGAGCAGTACTTC
NA,TRBJ2-6,TRBV29-1,NA,CSVSLSGANVLTF,TGCAGCGTTAGCCTCTCTGGGGCCAACGTCCTGACTTTC
NA,TRBJ2-2,TRBV27,NA,CASSRQGSTGELFF,TGTGCCAGCAGTAGGCAGGGGAGCACCGGGGAGCTGTTTTTT
NA,TRBJ1-2,TRBV7-2,NA,CASSLGAYGYTF,TGTGCCAGCAGCTTGGGGGCCTATGGCTACACCTTC
NA,TRBJ1-4,TRBV5-1,medium-sized,CASSSGIVEKLFF,TGCGCCAGCAGCTCGGGGATTGTAGAAAAACTGTTTTTT
NA,TRBJ2-7,TRBV7-2,once,CASSPWAGEYEQYF,TGTGCCAGCAGCCCGTGGGCAGGGGAATACGAGCAGTACTTC
TRBD1,TRBJ2-7,TRBV7-3,NA,CASSRDRDYEQYF,TGTGCCAGCAGCAGGGACAGGGACTACGAGCAGTACTTC
TRBD1,TRBJ1-2,TRBV10-3,NA,CAISGTGQTIYGYTF,TGTGCCATCAGCGGGACAGGGCAAACCATTTATGGCTACACCTTC
TRBD2,TRBJ2-1,TRBV5-1,NA,CASSLGLAGGYEQFF,TGCGCCAGCAGCTTGGGACTAGCGGGAGGCTATGAGCAGTTCTTC
NA,TRBJ2-7,TRBV6-6,NA,CASSSQGLGEQYF,TGTGCCAGCAGTTCCCAGGGGTTGGGAGAGCAGTACTTC
TRBD1,TRBJ2-7,TRBV7-8,NA,CASSSTGTGVREQYF,TGTGCCAGCAGCTCAACCGGGACAGGGGTGAGGGAGCAGTACTTC
NA,TRBJ2-2,TRBV5-1,NA,CASSWGGPPTGELFF,TGCGCCAGCAGCTGGGGGGGGCCTCCCACCGGGGAGCTGTTTTTT
NA,TRBJ2-7,TRBV7-7,NA,CASSLNQGAAYEQYF,TGTGCTAGCAGCTTAAACCAGGGTGCGGCCTACGAGCAGTACTTC
TRBD2,TRBJ2-7,TRBV7-2,NA,CASSAPTSGGVEQYF,TGTGCCAGCAGCGCCCCGACTAGCGGGGGAGTCGAGCAGTACTTC
TRBD1,TRBJ1-1,TRBV6-5,NA,CASIRGLGTEAFF,TGTGCCAGCATCAGGGGGCTCGGGACTGAAGCTTTCTTT
NA,TRBJ2-7,TRBV4-3,few,CASSQGQTRAYEQYF,TGCGCCAGCAGCCAGGGACAGACTAGAGCCTACGAGCAGTACTTC
TRBD2,TRBJ2-3,TRBV7-2,once,CASSFSSGRDTQYF,TGTGCCAGCAGCTTTTCTAGCGGGAGGGATACGCAGTATTTT
NA,TRBJ2-2,TRBV11-2,NA,CASSLVGAGGELFF,TGTGCCAGCAGCTTAGTGGGCGCGGGCGGGGAGCTGTTTTTT
TRBD1,TRBJ1-4,TRBV7-9,NA,CASSLGLGQTYATNEKLFF,TGTGCCAGCAGCTTAGGTTTGGGACAGACCTATGCAACTAATGAAAAACTGTTTTTT
NA,TRBJ2-2,TRBV5-4,NA,CASSSNIGELFF,TGTGCCAGCAGCTCCAACATCGGGGAGCTGTTTTTT
NA,TRBJ2-6,TRBV28,NA,CASSLSVHYYSGANVLTF,TGTGCCAGCAGTTTGAGCGTACATTACTACTCTGGGGCCAACGTCCTGACTTTC
TRBD1,TRBJ2-7,TRBV19,NA,CASSINRGPYEQYF,TGTGCCAGTAGTATTAACAGGGGGCCCTACGAGCAGTACTTC
TRBD1,TRBJ1-1,TRBV7-2,NA,CASSPGQVNTEAFF,TGTGCCAGCAGCCCGGGACAGGTGAACACTGAAGCTTTCTTT